The clone carrying this T cell receptor beta chain is judged medium-sized. Antigen unknown. The entry originates in a study of PD-1 blockade in classical Hodgkin lymphoma. Study-wide context: Every 2 weeks, patients had 3 mg/kg nivolumab intravenously. Study results and limitations: Exclusion was the outcome for patients who began nivolumab under 1 year after ASCT. TCR diversity rose significantly by C4D1 in CD4+ but not CD8+ cells. Newly diagnosed patients had diversity similar to the baseline diversity of complete responders.

Autologous stem cell transplantation was followed by relapse in every patient, and brentuximab vedotin exposure varied. Data came from immunoSEQ multiplex PCR; TCRdb stores just in-frame clones and leaves some out. The sample yields just under 100,000 clones, 75% to 90% seen once. This CDR3 is 13 amino acids long. Germline V gene lookup returns CDR1 SGDLS and CDR2 YYNGEE. V was trimmed by 2 bases and J by 4 bases, leaving 9 bases between them. The source is a human donor with classical Hodgkin lymphoma. The chain links TRBV9 to TRBJ2-5; D is tentatively TRBD1 or TRBD2 (5 bases each). Material: peripheral blood mononuclear cells (PBMCs), obtained at baseline. The CDR3 protein is CASSVFGAETQYF. The CDR3 region has the DNA TGTGCCAGCAGCGTTTTCGGGGCAGAGACCCAGTACTTC.